This T cell receptor beta chain was observed in a study of T cell responses to AZD1222 COVID-19 vaccine (dated by TCRdb to about 2021). For the wider study: AZD1222 recipients with second doses at about 4 weeks or about 12 weeks were pooled, because spike-specific TCR depth and breadth did not differ between schedules. TCR sequencing was performed for approximately 240 trial participants, of whom about 200 were given two doses of AZD1222 and around 25 were given two doses of MenACWY control vaccine. Trial participants were enrolled by age into subgroups of 18-55, 56-69 and 70-plus years, and around 140, 26 and 57 TCR-sequenced participants, respectively, were included in these subgroups. General study outcomes and caveats: Most participants were white British and females outnumbered males, and the authors suggested that clonal diversity may have been underestimated. The whole spike protein was spanned by vaccine-associated CD4 TCRs, and dominant responses were seen in regions 160-218 and 743-854. No day 14 peak-response samples were available, so repertoires were characterized only after the peak T cell response. Only six AZD1222 recipients were SARS-CoV-2 seropositive at baseline, limiting conclusions about previously exposed vaccinees. Nearly half of unique spike-specific TCRs reportedly recognized epitopes outside regions mutated in the B.1.351 and B.1.1.7 variants. The 56-69-year group was small, and its depth increase did not reach significance, likely because of low power. Spike-specific TCR breadth and depth rose significantly after two AZD1222 doses compared with day 0 and with MenACWY recipients.

The CDR3 regions of human TCRbeta chains were subjected to immunosequencing. Concerning the study's data processing: Repertoire TCRs were checked for matches against a reference library of SARS-CoV-2-specific TCRs that had been generated using the MIRA antigen-specificity platform. Breadth was defined as the fraction of unique TCRs that were SARS-CoV-2-associated, and depth was defined as the fraction of total T cells that were SARS-CoV-2-associated. Each spike-specific TCR was assigned to its reactive spike region and to a CD4 or CD8 class using the MIRA data. Log10-transformed breadth and depth values were compared by one-way ANOVA with Sidak's multiple comparisons tests. TCRdb holds this immuneACCESS table with in-frame rearrangements only. Some clones are missing; in checked studies, unresolved V genes explain under half, and the rest has no known cause. The V and J calls and clone size come from that table; D and trimming were worked out from the DNA. The sample data list some 92,000 clones, and 91% of these were observed just once. The top ten clones comprise roughly 7.5% of the sample.

In light of the paper, this sample's time point label describes: baseline before first vaccination. Vaccinee samples came from UK trials COV001 and COV002, including a single-blind randomized controlled phase 2/3 trial of AZD1222 (ChAdOx1 nCoV-19) in healthy adults. For TCRbeta chain sequencing, PBMC samples were collected from trial participants at day 0 and at day 28 after the second dose. Its CDR3 holds 14 amino acids, cysteine through phenylalanine. The sequence is cut down to CDR3 DNA, 42 bases in frame from base 1. Taken from the germline V gene, the CDR1 and CDR2 loops are SGHNT and YENEEA. The germline ends are 11 bases apart after V is trimmed by 5 bases and J by 1 base. Turning to this clone: Its specific antigen is unknown. The record has no base qualities; no much larger clone is one base away.

This TCR was sampled from an adult in good health. The V gene is TRBV11-3 and the J gene is TRBJ1-1; the D gene is possibly TRBD1, with 5 bases matching. Sequences were derived from peripheral blood, sampled on day 0 of AZD1222 vaccination. Read as DNA, the sequence is TGTGCCAGCAGCAGAGACACAGGGAACACTGAAGCTTTCTTT. Its protein reads: CASSRDTGNTEAFF.